Detailed here is one TCR beta chain. There are 14 residues in the CDR3. Germline V lookup: CDR1 SNHLY, CDR2 FYNNEI. With 5 bases removed from V and 2 bases from J, the gap between germline ends came to 12 bases. The data were obtained in a study of PD-L1 blockade in urothelial cancer. Assay used: immunoSEQ multiplex PCR; TCRdb lists only in-frame clones, some missing. The sample has approximately 32,000 clones; roughly four fifths are singletons. Sequencing used PBMCs, obtained around atezolizumab (anti-PD-L1) treatment. V gene TRBV2 combines with J gene TRBJ2-5; TRBD1 is a possible D gene (7 bases). This sequence was found in a man between 65 and 85 years old with urothelial cancer. The CDR3 coding sequence is TGTGCCAGCAGTCGACAGGGAGGTCAAGAGACCCAGTACTTC. Its translation: CASSRQGGQETQYF.